This T cell receptor beta chain originates from a study of blood T cell repertoires in COVID-19. Study overall: Both acute and convalescent COVID-19 samples were obtained from the United States, Italy and Spain. The analysed material was cDNA or gDNA that came from T cells, B-cell-depleted T cells, or PBMCs.

The ends were cut back, 4 bases at V and 9 bases at J, with 16 bases in the middle. The length of the CDR3 is 14 residues. Germline V gene sequence: CDR1 LNHDA, CDR2 SQIVND (reference sequence). Authors' methods: Cell counts per sample came from amplifying reference gene primers. The data were produced by immunoSEQ multiplex PCR, yet TCRdb's version contains in-frame clones alone and is incomplete. V, J and clone size are those of that table, while D and trimming were read from the DNA. In the table there are about 89,000 clones, roughly 80% of which are singletons. Recruited during active infection, patients (from Seattle) were subsequently followed longitudinally. This clone occurred once.

The sample consisted of peripheral blood. The rearrangement joins TRBV19 to TRBJ2-1; D is perhaps TRBD2 (6 bases). This sequence originates from a man aged 65-85 years with COVID-19, enrolled during active disease. In nucleotides, the CDR3 is TGTGCCAGTAGTAACGCTGCGGGATCGTCTGAGCAGTTCTTC. Its protein product is CASSNAAGSSEQFF.